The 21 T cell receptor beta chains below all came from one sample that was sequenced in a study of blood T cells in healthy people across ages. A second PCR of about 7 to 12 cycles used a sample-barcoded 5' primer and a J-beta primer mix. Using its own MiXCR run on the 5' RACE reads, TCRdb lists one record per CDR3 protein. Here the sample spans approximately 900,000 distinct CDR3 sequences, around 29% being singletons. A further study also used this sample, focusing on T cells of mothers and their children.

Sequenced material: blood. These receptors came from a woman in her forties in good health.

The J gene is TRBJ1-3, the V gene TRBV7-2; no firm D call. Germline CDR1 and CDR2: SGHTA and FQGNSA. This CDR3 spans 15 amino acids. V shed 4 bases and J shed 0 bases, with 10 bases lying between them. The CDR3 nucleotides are TGTGCCAGCAGCTCCTCAGTTTTCTCTGGAAACACCATATATTTT. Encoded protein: CASSSSVFSGNTIYF.

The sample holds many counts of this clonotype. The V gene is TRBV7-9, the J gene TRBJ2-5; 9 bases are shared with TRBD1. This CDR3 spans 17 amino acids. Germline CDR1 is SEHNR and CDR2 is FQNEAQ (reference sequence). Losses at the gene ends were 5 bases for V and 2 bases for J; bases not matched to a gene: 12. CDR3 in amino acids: CASSTRPGQGGQETQYF. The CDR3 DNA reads TGTGCCAGCAGCACCCGGCCGGGACAGGGAGGTCAAGAGACCCAGTACTTC.

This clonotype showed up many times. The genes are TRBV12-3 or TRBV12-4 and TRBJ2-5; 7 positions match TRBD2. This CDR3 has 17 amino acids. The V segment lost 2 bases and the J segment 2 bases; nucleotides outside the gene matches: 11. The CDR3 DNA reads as TGTGCCAGCAGTTTATCGGGATTGGGACTAAGGCAAGAGACCCAGTACTTC. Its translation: CASSLSGLGLRQETQYF.

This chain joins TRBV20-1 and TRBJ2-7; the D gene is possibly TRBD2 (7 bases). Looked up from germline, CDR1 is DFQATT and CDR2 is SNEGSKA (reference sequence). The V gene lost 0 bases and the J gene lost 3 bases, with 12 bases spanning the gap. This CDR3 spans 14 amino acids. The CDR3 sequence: CSARDRGGHYEQYF. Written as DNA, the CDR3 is TGCAGTGCTAGAGATAGGGGGGGGCACTACGAGCAGTACTTC.

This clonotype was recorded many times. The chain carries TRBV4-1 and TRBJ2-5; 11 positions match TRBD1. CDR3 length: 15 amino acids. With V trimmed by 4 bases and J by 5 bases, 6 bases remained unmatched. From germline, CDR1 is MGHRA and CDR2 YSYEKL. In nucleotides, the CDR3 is TGCGCCAGCAGCCGCCGGACAGGGGGCCGGGAGACCCAGTACTTC. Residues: CASSRRTGGRETQYF.

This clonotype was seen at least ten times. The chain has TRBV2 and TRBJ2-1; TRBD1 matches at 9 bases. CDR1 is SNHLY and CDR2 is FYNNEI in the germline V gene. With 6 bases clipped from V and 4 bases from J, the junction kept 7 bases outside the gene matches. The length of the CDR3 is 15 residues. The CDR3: CASRTGQGQYNEQFF. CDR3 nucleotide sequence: TGTGCCAGCAGGACGGGACAGGGCCAATACAATGAGCAGTTCTTC. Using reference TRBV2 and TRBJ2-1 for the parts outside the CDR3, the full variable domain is EPEVTQTPSHQVTQMGQEVILRCVPISNHLYFYWYRQILGQKVEFLVSFYNNEISEKSEIFDDQFSVERPDGSNFTLKIRSTKLEDSAMYFCASRTGQGQYNEQFFGPGTRLTVL.

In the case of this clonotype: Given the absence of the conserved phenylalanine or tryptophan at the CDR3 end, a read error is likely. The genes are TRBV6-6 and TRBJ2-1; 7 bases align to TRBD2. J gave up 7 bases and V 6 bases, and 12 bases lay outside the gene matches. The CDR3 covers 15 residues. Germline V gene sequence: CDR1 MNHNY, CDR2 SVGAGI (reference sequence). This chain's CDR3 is CASRPGGGLGNEQFL. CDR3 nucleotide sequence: TGTGCCAGCAGACCGGGGGGAGGCCTAGGTAATGAGCAGTTCTTA.

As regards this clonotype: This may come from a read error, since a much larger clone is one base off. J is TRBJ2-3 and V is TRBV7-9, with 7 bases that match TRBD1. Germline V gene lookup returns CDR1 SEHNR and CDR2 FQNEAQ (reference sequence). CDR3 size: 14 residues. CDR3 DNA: TGTGCCAGCAGCCCCAGGGGACAGACAGATGCGCAGTATTTT. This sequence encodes CASSPRGQTDAQYF. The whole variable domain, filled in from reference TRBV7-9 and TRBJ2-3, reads DTGVSQNPRHKITKRGQNVTFRCDPISEHNRLYWYRQTLGQGPEFLTYFQNEAQLEKSRLLSDRFSAERPKGSFSTLEIQRTEQGDSAMYLCASSPRGQTDAQYFGPGTRLTVL.

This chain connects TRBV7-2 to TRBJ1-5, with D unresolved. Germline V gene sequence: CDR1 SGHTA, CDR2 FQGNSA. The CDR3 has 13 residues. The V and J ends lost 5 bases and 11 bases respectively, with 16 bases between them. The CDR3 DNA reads TGTGCCAGCAGCCTTGACGGTCGGGGAGCCCAGCATTTT. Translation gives CASSLDGRGAQHF.

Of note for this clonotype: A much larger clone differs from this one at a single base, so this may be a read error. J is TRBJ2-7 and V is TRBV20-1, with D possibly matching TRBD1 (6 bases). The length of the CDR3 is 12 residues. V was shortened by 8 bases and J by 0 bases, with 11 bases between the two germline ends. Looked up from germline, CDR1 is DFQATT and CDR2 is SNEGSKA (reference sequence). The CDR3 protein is CSTHRDSYEQYF. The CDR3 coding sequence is TGCAGTACTCACAGGGACTCCTACGAGCAGTACTTC.

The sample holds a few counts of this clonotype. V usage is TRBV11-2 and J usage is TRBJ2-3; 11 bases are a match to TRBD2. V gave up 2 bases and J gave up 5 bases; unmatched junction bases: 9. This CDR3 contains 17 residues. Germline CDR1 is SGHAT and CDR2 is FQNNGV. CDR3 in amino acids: CASSLWGSGGALDTQYF. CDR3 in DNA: TGTGCCAGCAGCTTATGGGGTAGCGGGGGGGCCTTAGATACGCAGTATTTT.

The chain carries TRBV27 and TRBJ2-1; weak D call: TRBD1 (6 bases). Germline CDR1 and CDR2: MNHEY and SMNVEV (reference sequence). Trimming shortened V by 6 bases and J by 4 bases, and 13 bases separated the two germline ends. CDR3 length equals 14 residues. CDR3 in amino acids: CASSPPTGYNEQFF. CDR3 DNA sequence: TGTGCCAGCAGCCCCCCGACAGGTTACAATGAGCAGTTCTTC.

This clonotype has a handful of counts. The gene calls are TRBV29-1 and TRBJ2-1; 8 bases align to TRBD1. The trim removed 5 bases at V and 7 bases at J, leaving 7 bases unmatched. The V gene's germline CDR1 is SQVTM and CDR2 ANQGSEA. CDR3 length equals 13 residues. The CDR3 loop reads CSVSRTGNNEQFF. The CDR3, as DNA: TGCAGCGTTTCCCGGACAGGGAATAATGAGCAGTTCTTC.

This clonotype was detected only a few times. DNA for the CDR3: TGCGCCAGCAGCGCAAAGATCACCGGGACTTCTCAAGAGACCCAGTACTTC. It yields the protein CASSAKITGTSQETQYF. This chain links TRBV5-1 with TRBJ2-5, with a tentative D call TRBD2 (6 bases). The CDR3 is made up of 17 amino acids. The germline V and J ends were trimmed by 4 bases and 2 bases, with 21 bases remaining between them. CDR1 is SGHRS and CDR2 is YFSETQ in the germline V gene. Looking up the rest from reference TRBV5-1 and TRBJ2-5 gives the full variable domain: KAGVTQTPRYLIKTRGQQVTLSCSPISGHRSVSWYQQTPGQGLQFLFEYFSETQRNKGNFPGRFSGRQFSNSRSEMNVSTLELGDSALYLCASSAKITGTSQETQYFGPGTRLLVL.

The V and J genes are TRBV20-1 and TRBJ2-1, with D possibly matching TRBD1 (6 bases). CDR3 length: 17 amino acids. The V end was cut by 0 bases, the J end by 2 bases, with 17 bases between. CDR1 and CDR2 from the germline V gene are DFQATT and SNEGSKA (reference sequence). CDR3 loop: CSARELMGQITYNEQFF. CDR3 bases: TGCAGTGCTAGAGAGCTAATGGGACAAATAACCTACAATGAGCAGTTCTTC.

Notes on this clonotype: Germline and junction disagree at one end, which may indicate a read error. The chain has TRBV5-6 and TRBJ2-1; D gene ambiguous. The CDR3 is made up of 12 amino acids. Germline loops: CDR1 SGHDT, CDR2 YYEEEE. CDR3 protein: CTSSLGIGEQFF. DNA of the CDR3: TGTACCAGCAGCTTGGGCATCGGGGAGCAGTTCTTC. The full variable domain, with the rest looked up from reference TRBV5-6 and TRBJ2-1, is DAGVTQSPTHLIKTRGQQVTLRCSPKSGHDTVSWYQQALGQGPQFIFQYYEEEERQRGNFPDRFSGHQFPNYSSELNVNALLLGDSALYLCTSSLGIGEQFFGPGTRLTVL.

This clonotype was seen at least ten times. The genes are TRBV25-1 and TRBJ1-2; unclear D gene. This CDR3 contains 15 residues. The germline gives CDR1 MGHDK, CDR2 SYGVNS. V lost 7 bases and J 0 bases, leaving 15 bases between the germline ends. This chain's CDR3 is CASTPSGTANYGYTF. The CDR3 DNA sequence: TGTGCCAGCACCCCTTCGGGCACAGCTAACTATGGCTACACCTTC.

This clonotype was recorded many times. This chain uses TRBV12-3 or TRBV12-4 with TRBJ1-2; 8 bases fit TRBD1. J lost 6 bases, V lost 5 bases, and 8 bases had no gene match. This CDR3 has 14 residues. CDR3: CASSIGTGDNGYTF. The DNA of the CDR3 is TGTGCCAGCAGTATAGGGACAGGCGATAATGGCTACACCTTC.

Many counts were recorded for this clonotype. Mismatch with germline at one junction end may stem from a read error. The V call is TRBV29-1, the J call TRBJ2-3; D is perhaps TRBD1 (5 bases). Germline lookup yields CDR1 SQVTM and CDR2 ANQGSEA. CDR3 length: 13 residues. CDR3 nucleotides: TGCAGTGTTGAAACAGGATACACAGATACGCAGTATTTT. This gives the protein CSVETGYTDTQYF.

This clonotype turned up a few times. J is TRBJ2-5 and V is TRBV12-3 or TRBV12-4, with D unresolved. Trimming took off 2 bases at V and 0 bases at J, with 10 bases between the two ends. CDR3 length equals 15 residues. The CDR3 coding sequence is TGTGCCAGCAGTTTATTAAGGCCAGACCAAGAGACCCAGTACTTC. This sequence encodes CASSLLRPDQETQYF.

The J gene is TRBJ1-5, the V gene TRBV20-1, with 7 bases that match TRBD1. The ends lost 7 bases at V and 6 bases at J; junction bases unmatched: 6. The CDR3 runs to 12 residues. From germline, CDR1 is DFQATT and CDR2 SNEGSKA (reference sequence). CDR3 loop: CSVRQGGQPQHF. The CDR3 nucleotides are TGCAGTGTCAGACAGGGAGGTCAGCCCCAGCATTTT.